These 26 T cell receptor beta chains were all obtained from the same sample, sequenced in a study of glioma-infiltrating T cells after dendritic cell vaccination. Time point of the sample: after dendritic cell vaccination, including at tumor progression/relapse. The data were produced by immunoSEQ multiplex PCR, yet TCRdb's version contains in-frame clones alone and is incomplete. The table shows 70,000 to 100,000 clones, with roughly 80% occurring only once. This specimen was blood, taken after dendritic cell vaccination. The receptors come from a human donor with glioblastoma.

CDR3 DNA: TGTGCCAGCAGCTTAATGGGAGTTTCCTATAATTCACCCCTCCACTTT. Translating it yields CASSLMGVSYNSPLHF. The chain couples TRBV7-3 to TRBJ1-6; D not resolved. CDR1 SGHTA and CDR2 FQGTGA come from the germline V gene. V was shortened by 1 base and J by 1 base, with 8 bases between the two germline ends. The CDR3 contains 16 residues.

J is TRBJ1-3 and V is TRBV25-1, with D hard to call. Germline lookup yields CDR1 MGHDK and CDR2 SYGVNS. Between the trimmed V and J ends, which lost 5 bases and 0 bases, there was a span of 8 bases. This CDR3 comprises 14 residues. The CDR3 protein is CASSPGTSGNTIYF. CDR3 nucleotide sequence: TGTGCCAGCAGTCCAGGCACCTCTGGAAACACCATATATTTT.

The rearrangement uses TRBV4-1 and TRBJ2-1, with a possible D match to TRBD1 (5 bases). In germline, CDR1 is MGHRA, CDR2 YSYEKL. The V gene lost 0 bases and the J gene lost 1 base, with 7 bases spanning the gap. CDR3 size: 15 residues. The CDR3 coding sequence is TGCGCCAGCAGCCAAGAGGGGCGGTCCTACAATGAGCAGTTCTTC. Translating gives CASSQEGRSYNEQFF.

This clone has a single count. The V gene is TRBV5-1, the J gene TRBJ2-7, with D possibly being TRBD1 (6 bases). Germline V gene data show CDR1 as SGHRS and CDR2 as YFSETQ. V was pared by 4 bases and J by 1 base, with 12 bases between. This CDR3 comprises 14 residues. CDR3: CASSPGQLSYEQYF. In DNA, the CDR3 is TGCGCCAGCAGCCCAGGACAGCTTTCCTACGAGCAGTACTTC.

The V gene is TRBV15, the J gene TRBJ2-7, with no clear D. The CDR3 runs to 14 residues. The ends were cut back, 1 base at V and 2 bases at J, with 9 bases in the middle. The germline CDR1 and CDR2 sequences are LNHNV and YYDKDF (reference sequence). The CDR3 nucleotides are TGTGCCACCAGCAGAGTCGAGTTTACCTACGAGCAGTACTTC. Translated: CATSRVEFTYEQYF.

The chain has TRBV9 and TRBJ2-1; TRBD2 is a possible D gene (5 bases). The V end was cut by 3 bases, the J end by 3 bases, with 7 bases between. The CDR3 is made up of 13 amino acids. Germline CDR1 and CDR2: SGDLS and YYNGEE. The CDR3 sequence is CASSADFYNEQFF. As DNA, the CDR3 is TGTGCCAGCAGCGCGGACTTCTACAATGAGCAGTTCTTC.

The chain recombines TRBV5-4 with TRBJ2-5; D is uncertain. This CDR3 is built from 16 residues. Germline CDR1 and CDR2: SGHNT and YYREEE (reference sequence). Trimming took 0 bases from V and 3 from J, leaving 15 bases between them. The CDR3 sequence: CASSLVAELGEETQYF. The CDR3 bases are TGTGCCAGCAGCTTGGTAGCAGAACTTGGAGAAGAGACCCAGTACTTC. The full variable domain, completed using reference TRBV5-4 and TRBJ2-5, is ETGVTQSPTHLIKTRGQQVTLRCSSQSGHNTVSWYQQALGQGPQFIFQYYREEENGRGNFPPRFSGLQFPNYSSELNVNALELDDSALYLCASSLVAELGEETQYFGPGTRLLVL.

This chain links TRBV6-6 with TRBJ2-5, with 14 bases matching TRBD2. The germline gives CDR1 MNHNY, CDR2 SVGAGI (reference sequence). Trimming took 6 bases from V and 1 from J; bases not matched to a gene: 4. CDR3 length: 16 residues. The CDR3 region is CASRTGLAGGQETQYF. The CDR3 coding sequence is TGTGCCAGCAGAACCGGACTAGCGGGGGGCCAAGAGACCCAGTACTTC.

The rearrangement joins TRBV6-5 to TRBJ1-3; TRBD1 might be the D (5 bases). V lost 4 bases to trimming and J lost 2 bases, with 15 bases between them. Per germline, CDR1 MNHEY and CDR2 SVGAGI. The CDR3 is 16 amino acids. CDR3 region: CASSSGDLPAGNTIYF. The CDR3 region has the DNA TGTGCCAGCAGTTCGGGGGACCTACCTGCTGGAAACACCATATATTTT.

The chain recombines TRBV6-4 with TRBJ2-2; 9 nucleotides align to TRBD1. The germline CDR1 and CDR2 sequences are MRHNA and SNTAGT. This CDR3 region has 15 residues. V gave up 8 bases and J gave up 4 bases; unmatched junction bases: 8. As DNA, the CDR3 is TGTGCCAGCGCCCCCGGGACAGGGTCCACCGGGGAGCTGTTTTTT. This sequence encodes CASAPGTGSTGELFF.

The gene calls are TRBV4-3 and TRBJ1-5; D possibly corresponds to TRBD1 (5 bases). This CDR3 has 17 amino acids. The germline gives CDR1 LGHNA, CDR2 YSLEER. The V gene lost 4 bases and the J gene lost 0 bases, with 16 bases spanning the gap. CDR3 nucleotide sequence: TGCGCCAGCAGCCGGAACTACGGGACTGATAGCAATCAGCCCCAGCATTTT. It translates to CASSRNYGTDSNQPQHF.

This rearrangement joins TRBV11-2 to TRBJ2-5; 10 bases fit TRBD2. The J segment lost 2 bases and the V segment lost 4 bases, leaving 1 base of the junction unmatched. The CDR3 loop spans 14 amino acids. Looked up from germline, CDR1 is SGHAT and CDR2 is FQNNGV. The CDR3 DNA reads TGTGCCAGCAGCTCTAGCGGGGGACAAGAGACCCAGTACTTC. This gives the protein CASSSSGGQETQYF.

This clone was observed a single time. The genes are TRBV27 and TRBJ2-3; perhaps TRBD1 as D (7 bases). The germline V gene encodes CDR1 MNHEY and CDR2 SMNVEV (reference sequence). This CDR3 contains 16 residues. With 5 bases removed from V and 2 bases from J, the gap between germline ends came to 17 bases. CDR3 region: CASSEGGQRPTDTQYF. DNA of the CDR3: TGTGCCAGCAGTGAGGGGGGACAGCGACCCACAGATACGCAGTATTTT.

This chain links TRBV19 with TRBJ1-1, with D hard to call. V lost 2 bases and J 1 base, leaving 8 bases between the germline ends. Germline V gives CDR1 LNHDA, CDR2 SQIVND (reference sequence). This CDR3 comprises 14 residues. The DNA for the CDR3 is TGTGCCAGTAGTATACCCACAGAGAACACTGAAGCTTTCTTT. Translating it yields CASSIPTENTEAFF.

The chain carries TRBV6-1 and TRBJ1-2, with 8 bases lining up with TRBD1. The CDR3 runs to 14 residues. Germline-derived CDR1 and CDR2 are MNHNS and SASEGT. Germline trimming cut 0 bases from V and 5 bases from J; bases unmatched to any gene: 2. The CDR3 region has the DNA TGTGCCAGCAGTGAAGCCGGGACAGGTTATGGCTACACCTTC. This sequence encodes CASSEAGTGYGYTF.

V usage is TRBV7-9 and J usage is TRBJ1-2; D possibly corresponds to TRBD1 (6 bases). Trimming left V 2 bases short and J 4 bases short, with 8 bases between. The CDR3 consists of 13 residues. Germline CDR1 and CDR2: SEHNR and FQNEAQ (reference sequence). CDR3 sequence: CASSLTGPYGYTF. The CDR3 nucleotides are TGTGCCAGCAGCTTAACAGGGCCCTATGGCTACACCTTC.

The CDR3 DNA reads TGTGCCAGTAGTGCCCTCGGGGGTAGCACAGATACGCAGTATTTT. Protein: CASSALGGSTDTQYF. J is TRBJ2-3 and V is TRBV19, with D maybe TRBD2 (6 bases). The CDR3 runs 15 residues. Germline V lookup: CDR1 LNHDA, CDR2 SQIVND (reference sequence). Trimming left V 5 bases short and J 0 bases short, with 12 bases between.

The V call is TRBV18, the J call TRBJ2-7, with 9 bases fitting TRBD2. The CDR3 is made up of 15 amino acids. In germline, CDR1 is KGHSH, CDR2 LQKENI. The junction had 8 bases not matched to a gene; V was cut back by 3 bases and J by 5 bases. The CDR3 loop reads CASSPFAGGVNEQYF. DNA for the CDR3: TGTGCCAGCTCACCTTTCGCGGGGGGGGTCAACGAGCAGTACTTC.

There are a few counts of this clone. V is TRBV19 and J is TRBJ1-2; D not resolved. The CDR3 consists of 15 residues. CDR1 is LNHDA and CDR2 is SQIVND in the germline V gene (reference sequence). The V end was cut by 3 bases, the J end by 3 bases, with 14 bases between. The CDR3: CASSISYSEDYGYTF. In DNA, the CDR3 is TGTGCCAGTAGTATTTCATACTCCGAGGACTATGGCTACACCTTC.

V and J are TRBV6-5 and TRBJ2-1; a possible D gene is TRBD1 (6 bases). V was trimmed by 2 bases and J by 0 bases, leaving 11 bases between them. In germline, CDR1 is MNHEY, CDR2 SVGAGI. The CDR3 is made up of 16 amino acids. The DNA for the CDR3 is TGTGCCAGCAGTTACCAGGGGCTGAGCTCCTACAATGAGCAGTTCTTC. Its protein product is CASSYQGLSSYNEQFF.

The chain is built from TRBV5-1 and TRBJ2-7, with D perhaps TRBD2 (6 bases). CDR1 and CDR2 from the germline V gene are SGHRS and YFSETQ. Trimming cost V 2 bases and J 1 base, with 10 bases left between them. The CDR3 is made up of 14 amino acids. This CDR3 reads CASSLGDLSYEQYF. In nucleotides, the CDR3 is TGCGCCAGCAGCTTAGGGGACTTATCCTACGAGCAGTACTTC. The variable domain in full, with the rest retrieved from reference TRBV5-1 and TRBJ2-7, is KAGVTQTPRYLIKTRGQQVTLSCSPISGHRSVSWYQQTPGQGLQFLFEYFSETQRNKGNFPGRFSGRQFSNSRSEMNVSTLELGDSALYLCASSLGDLSYEQYFGPGTRLTVT.

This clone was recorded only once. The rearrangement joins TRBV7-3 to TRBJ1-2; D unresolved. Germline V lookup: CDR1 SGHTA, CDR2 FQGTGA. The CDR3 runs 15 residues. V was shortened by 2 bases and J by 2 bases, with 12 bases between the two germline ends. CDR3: CASSLGSDLNYGYTF. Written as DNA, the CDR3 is TGTGCCAGCAGCTTAGGGTCAGACTTGAACTATGGCTACACCTTC.

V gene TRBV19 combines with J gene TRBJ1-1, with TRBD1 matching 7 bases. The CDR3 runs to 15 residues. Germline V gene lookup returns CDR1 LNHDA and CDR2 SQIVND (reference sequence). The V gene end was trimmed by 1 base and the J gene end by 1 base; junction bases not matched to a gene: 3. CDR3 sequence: CASSIVGTENTEAFF. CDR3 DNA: TGTGCCAGTAGTATAGTTGGGACAGAGAACACTGAAGCTTTCTTT.

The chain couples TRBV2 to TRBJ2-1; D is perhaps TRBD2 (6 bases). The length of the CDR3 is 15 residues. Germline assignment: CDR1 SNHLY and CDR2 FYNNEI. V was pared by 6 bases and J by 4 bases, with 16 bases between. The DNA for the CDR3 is TGTGCCAGCAGGGGAGCGGGCGAGCAATACAATGAGCAGTTCTTC. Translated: CASRGAGEQYNEQFF.

CDR3 in DNA: TGTGCCAGCAGTACCCACGGGAATAATTCACCCCTCCACTTT. This gives the protein CASSTHGNNSPLHF. This chain connects TRBV6-1 to TRBJ1-6; the D is unclear. This CDR3 contains 14 residues. The V end was cut by 5 bases, the J end by 5 bases, with 10 bases between. Per the germline V gene, CDR1 is MNHNS and CDR2 is SASEGT.

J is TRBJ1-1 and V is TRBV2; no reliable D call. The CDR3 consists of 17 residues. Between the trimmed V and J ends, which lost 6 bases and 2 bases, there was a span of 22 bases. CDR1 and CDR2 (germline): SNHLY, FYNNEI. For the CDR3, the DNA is TGTGCCAGCAGAGTTGGACGAAGGGAGCATTTAAACACTGAAGCTTTCTTT. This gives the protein CASRVGRREHLNTEAFF.